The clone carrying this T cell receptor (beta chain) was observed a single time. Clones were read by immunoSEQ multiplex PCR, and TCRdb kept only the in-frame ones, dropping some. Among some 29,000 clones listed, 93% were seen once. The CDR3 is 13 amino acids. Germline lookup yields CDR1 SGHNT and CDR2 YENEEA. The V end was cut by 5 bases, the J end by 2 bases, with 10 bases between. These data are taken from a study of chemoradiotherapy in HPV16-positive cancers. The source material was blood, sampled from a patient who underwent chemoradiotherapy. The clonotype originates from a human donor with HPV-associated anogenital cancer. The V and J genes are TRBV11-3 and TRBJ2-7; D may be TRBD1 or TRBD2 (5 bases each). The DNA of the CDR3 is TGTGCCAGCAGCGAACAGGAGGCCTACGAGCAGTACTTC. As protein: CASSEQEAYEQYF.